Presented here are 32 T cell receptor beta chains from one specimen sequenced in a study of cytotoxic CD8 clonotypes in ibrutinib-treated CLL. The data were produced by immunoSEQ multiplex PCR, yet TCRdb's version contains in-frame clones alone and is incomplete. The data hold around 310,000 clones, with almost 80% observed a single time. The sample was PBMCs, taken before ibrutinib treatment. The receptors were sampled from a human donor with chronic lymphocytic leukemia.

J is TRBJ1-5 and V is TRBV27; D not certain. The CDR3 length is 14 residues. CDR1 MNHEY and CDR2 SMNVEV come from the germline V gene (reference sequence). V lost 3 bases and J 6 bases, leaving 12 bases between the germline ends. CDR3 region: CASSFKSGFQPQHF. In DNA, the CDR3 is TGTGCCAGCAGTTTTAAGTCCGGGTTTCAGCCCCAGCATTTT.

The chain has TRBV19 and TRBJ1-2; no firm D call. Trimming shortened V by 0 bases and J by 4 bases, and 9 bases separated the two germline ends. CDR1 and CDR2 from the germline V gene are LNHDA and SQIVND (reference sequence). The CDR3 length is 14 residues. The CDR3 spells CASSIDARFYGYTF. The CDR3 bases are TGTGCCAGTAGTATAGATGCCAGATTCTATGGCTACACCTTC.

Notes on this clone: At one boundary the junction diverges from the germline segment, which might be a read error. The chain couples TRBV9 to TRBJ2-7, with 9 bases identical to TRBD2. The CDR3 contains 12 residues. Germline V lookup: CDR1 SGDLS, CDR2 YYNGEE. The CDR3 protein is CASRASGIEQYF. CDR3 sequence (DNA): TGTGCAAGCAGGGCTAGCGGGATCGAGCAGTACTTC. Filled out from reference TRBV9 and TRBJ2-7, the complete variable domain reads DSGVTQTPKHLITATGQRVTLRCSPRSGDLSVYWYQQSLDQGLQFLIQYYNGEERAKGNILERFSAQQFPDLHSELNLSSLELGDSALYFCASRASGIEQYFGPGTRLTVT.

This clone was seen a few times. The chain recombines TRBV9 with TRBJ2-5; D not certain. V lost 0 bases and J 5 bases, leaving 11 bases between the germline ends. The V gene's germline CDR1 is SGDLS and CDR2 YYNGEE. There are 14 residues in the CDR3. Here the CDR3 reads CASSVGPARETQYF. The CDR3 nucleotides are TGTGCCAGCAGCGTAGGTCCAGCCAGGGAGACCCAGTACTTC.

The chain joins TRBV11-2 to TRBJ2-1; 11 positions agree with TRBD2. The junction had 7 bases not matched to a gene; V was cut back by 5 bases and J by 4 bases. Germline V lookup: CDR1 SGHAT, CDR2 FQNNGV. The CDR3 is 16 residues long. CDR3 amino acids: CASSRMGLAAYNEQFF. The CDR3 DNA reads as TGTGCCAGCAGCCGGATGGGACTAGCGGCGTACAATGAGCAGTTCTTC.

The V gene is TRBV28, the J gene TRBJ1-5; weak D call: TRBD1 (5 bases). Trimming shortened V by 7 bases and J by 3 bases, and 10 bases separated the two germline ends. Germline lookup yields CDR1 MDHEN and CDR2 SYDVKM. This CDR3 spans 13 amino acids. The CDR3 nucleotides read TGTGCCAGCACCCAGGGCCTCAATCAGCCCCAGCATTTT. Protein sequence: CASTQGLNQPQHF.

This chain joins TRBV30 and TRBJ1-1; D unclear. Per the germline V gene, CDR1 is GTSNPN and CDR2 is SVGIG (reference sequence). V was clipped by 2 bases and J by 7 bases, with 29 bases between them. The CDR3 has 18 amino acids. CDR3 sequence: CAWSFPYRRDKSLLEAFF. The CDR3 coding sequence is TGTGCCTGGAGTTTCCCCTATAGGAGGGATAAAAGCCTTCTTGAAGCTTTCTTT.

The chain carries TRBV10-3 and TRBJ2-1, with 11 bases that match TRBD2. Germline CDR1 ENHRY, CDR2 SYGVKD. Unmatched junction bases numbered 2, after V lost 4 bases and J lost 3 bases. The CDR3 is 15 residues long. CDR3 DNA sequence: TGTGCCATCAGTGTAACTAGCGGGAGCTACAATGAGCAGTTCTTC. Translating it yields CAISVTSGSYNEQFF.

The CDR3, as DNA: TGTGCCACGAGACAGGGGAGTAAGGGCACTGAAGCTTTCTTT. This codes for CATRQGSKGTEAFF. The V gene is TRBV19, the J gene TRBJ1-1, with 8 bases aligning to TRBD1. Germline V gene data show CDR1 as LNHDA and CDR2 as SQIVND (reference sequence). Trimming cost V 10 bases and J 4 bases; bases outside gene matches: 11. CDR3 length equals 14 residues.

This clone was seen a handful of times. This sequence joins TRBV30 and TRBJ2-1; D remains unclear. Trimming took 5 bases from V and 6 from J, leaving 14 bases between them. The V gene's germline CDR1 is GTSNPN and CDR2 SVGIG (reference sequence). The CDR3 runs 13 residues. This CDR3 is CAWAWYGGNEQFF. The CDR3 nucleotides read TGTGCCTGGGCGTGGTACGGCGGCAATGAGCAGTTCTTC.

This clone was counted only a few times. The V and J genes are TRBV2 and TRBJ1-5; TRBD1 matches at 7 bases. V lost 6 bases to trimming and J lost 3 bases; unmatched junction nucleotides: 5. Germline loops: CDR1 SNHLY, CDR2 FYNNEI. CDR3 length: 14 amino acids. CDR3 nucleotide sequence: TGTGCCAGCAGCGGGACAGCCATCAATCAGCCCCAGCATTTT. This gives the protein CASSGTAINQPQHF.

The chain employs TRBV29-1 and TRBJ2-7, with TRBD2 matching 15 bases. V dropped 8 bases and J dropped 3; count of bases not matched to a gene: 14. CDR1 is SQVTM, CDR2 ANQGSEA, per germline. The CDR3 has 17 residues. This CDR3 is CSLGDAGTSGRHYEQYF. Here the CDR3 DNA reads TGCAGCCTAGGTGACGCCGGGACTAGCGGGAGGCACTACGAGCAGTACTTC.

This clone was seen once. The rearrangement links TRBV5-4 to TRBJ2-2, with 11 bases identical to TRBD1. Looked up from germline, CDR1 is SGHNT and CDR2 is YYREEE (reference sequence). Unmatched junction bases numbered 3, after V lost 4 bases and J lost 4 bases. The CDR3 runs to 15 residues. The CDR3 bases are TGTGCCAGCAGCGAGGGGACAGGGGGCACCGGGGAGCTGTTTTTT. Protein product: CASSEGTGGTGELFF. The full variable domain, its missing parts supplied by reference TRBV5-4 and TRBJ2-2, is ETGVTQSPTHLIKTRGQQVTLRCSSQSGHNTVSWYQQALGQGPQFIFQYYREEENGRGNFPPRFSGLQFPNYSSELNVNALELDDSALYLCASSEGTGGTGELFFGEGSRLTVL.

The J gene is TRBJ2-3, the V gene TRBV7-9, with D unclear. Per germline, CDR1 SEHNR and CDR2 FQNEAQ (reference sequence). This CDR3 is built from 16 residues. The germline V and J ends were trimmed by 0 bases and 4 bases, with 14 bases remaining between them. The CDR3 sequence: CASSLALRRSSDTQYF. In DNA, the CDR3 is TGTGCCAGCAGCTTAGCCCTCCGGCGGAGTTCAGATACGCAGTATTTT.

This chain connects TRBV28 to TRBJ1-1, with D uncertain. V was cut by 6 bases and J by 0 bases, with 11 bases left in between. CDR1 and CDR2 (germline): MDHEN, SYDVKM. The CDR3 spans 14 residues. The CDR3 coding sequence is TGTGCCAGCAGCCCCGCTGGATTGAACACTGAAGCTTTCTTT. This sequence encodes CASSPAGLNTEAFF.

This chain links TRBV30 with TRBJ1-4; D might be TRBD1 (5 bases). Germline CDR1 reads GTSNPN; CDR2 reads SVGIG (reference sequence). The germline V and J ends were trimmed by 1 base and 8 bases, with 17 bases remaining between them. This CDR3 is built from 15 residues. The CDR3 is CAWSGSGVLHEKLFF. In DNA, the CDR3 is TGTGCCTGGAGTGGGTCGGGGGTTTTACACGAAAAACTGTTTTTT. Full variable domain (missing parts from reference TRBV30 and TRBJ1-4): SQTIHQWPATLVQPVGSPLSLECTVEGTSNPNLYWYRQAAGRGLQLLFYSVGIGQISSEVPQNLSASRPQDRQFILSSKKLLLSDSGFYLCAWSGSGVLHEKLFFGSGTQLSVL.

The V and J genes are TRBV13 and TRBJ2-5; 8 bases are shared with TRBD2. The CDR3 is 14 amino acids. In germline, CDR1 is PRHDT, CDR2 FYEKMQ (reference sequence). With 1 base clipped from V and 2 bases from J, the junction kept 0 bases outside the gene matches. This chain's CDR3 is CASSLASGQETQYF. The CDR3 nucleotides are TGTGCCAGCAGCTTAGCTAGCGGGCAAGAGACCCAGTACTTC. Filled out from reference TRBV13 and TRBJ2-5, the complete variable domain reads AAGVIQSPRHLIKEKRETATLKCYPIPRHDTVYWYQQGPGQDPQFLISFYEKMQSDKGSIPDRFSAQQFSDYHSELNMSSLELGDSALYFCASSLASGQETQYFGPGTRLLVL.

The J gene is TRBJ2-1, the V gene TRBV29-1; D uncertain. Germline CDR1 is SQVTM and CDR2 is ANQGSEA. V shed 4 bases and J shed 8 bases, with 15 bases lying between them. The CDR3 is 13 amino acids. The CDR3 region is CSVVWQKRDEQFF. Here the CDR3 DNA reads TGCAGCGTTGTGTGGCAAAAACGGGATGAGCAGTTCTTC.

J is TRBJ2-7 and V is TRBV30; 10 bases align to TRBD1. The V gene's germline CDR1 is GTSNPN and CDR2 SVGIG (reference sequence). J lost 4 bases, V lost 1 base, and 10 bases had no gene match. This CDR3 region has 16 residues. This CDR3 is CAWSGRRDRGPYEQYF. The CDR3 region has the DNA TGTGCCTGGAGTGGCCGGAGGGACAGGGGTCCGTACGAGCAGTACTTC.

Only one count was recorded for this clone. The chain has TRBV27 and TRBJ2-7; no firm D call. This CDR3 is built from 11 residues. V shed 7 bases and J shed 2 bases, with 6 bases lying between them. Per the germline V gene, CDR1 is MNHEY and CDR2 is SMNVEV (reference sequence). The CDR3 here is CASIRTYEQYF. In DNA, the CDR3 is TGTGCCAGCATCAGAACCTACGAGCAGTACTTC.

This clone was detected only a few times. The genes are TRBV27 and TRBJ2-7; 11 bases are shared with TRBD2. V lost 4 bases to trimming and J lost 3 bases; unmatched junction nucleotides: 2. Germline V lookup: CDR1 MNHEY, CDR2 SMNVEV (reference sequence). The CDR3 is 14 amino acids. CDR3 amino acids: CASSSGTSGYEQYF. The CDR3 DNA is TGTGCCAGCAGTTCCGGGACTAGCGGCTACGAGCAGTACTTC.

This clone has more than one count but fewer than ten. The chain's CDR3 is CATSRTTRTQFF. Here the CDR3 DNA reads TGTGCCACCAGCAGAACTACAAGGACGCAGTTCTTC. V is TRBV15 and J is TRBJ2-1; D gene unclear. Trimming cost V 2 bases and J 12 bases, with 11 bases left between them. In germline, CDR1 is LNHNV, CDR2 YYDKDF (reference sequence). The CDR3 is made up of 12 amino acids.

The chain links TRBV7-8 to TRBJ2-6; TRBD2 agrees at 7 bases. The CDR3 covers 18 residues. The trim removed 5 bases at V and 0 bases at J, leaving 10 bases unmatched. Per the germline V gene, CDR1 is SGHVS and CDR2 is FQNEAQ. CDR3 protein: CASSLRASGTSGANVLTF. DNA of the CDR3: TGTGCCAGCAGCCTTCGGGCTAGCGGAACCTCTGGGGCCAACGTCCTGACTTTC.

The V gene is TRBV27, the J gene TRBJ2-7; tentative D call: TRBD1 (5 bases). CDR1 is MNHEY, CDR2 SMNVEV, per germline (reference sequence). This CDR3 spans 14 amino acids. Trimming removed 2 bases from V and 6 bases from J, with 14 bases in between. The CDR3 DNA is TGTGCCAGCAGTTTAGTGTGGGGCTCTGGCGAGCAGTACTTC. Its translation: CASSLVWGSGEQYF.

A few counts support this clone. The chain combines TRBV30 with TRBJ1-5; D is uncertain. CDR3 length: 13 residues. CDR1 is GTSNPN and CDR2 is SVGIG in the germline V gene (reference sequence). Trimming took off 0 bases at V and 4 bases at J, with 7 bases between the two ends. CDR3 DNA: TGTGCCTGGAGTGTACAAACAAATCAGCCCCAGCATTTT. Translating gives CAWSVQTNQPQHF.

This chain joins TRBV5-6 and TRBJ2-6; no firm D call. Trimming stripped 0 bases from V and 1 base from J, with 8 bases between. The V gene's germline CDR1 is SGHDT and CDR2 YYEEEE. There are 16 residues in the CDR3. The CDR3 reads CASSLVVWSGANVLTF. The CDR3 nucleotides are TGTGCCAGCAGCTTGGTAGTTTGGTCTGGGGCCAACGTCCTGACTTTC.

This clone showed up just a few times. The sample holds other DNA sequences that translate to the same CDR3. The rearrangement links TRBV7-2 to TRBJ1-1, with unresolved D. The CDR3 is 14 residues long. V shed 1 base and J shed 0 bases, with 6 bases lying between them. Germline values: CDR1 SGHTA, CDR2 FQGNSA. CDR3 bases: TGTGCCAGCAGCTTAGACAGCATGAACACTGAAGCTTTCTTT. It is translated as CASSLDSMNTEAFF.

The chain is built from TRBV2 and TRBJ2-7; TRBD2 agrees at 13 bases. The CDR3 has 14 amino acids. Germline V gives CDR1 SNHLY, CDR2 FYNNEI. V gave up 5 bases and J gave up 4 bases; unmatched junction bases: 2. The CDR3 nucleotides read TGTGCCAGCAGTAAGACTAGCGGGAGGTACGAGCAGTACTTC. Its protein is CASSKTSGRYEQYF.

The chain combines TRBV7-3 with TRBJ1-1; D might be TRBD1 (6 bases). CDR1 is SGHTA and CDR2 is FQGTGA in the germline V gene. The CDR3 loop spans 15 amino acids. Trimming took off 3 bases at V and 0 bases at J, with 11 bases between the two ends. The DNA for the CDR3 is TGTGCCAGCAGCTTGGACAGACAAATGAACACTGAAGCTTTCTTT. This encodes CASSLDRQMNTEAFF.

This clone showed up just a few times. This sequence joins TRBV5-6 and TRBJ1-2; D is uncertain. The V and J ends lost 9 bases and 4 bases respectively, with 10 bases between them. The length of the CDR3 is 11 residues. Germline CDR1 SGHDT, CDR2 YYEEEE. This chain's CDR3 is CATPMGYGYTF. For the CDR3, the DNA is TGTGCCACCCCTATGGGCTATGGCTACACCTTC.

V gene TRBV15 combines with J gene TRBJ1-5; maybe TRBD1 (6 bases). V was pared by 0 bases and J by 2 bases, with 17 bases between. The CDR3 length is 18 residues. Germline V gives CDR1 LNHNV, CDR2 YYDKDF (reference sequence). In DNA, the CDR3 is TGTGCCACCAGCAGAGATCGGGACCCAAGGGGGGGCAATCAGCCCCAGCATTTT. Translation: CATSRDRDPRGGNQPQHF.

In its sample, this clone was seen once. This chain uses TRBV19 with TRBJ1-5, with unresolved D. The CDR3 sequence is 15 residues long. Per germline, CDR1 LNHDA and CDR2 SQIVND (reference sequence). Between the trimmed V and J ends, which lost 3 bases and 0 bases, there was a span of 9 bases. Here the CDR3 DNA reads TGTGCCAGTAGTATGTTCCGCCATAGCAATCAGCCCCAGCATTTT. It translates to CASSMFRHSNQPQHF.